The 16 T cell receptor beta chains reported below all come from one sample, sequenced in a study of spatial heterogeneity in lung cancer. Each CDR3 protein gets one entry after TCRdb re-called the 5' RACE reads with MiXCR. The sample lists 40,000 to 45,000 distinct CDR3 sequences, about 13% occurring once. The time point was: sample taken at primary tumor resection. Unsorted samples of tumor, nontumor lung or frozen PBMC had their whole RNA sequenced. The sequencing here drew on PBMCs, taken at surgery. These receptors came from a male donor with early-stage non-small cell lung cancer.

The chain has TRBV7-2 and TRBJ1-2; D is perhaps TRBD1 (5 bases). V lost 5 bases to trimming and J lost 3 bases, with 19 bases between them. The CDR3 has 16 amino acids. Germline V gene sequence: CDR1 SGHTA, CDR2 FQGNSA. The CDR3: CASSQRVGRDHYGYTF. The DNA of the CDR3 is TGTGCCAGCAGCCAAAGGGTCGGGAGGGACCACTATGGCTACACCTTC. Full variable domain (rest looked up from reference TRBV7-2 and TRBJ1-2): GAGVSQSPSNKVTEKGKDVELRCDPISGHTALYWYRQSLGQGLEFLIYFQGNSAPDKSGLPSDRFSAERTGGSVSTLTIQRTQQEDSAVYLCASSQRVGRDHYGYTFGSGTRLTVV.

In its sample, this clonotype was seen many times. This chain joins TRBV19 and TRBJ2-1, with 7 bases identical to TRBD1. Germline lookup yields CDR1 LNHDA and CDR2 SQIVND (reference sequence). The CDR3 runs to 15 residues. V lost 2 bases and J lost 5; bases outside the gene matches: 6. CDR3 loop: CASSILGGVHNEQFF. In DNA, the CDR3 is TGTGCCAGTAGTATATTAGGGGGCGTCCACAATGAGCAGTTCTTC.

V and J are TRBV9 and TRBJ1-1; TRBD1 might be the D (5 bases). V was trimmed by 0 bases and J by 3 bases, leaving 9 bases between them. CDR1 and CDR2 (germline): SGDLS, YYNGEE. This CDR3 is 14 amino acids long. CDR3 bases: TGTGCCAGCAGCGTAGAGGGGAGAGACACTGAAGCTTTCTTT. This sequence encodes CASSVEGRDTEAFF.

This clonotype turned up a few times. The chain joins TRBV28 to TRBJ1-5; D unresolved. The germline V gene encodes CDR1 MDHEN and CDR2 SYDVKM. V was shortened by 3 bases and J by 0 bases, with 6 bases between the two germline ends. This CDR3 is built from 14 residues. The CDR3 sequence is CASSFGRSNQPQHF. The DNA for the CDR3 is TGTGCCAGCAGTTTCGGCCGTAGCAATCAGCCCCAGCATTTT. Drawing the rest from reference TRBV28 and TRBJ1-5, the complete variable domain is DVKVTQSSRYLVKRTGEKVFLECVQDMDHENMFWYRQDPGLGLRLIYFSYDVKMKEKGDIPEGYSVSREKKERFSLILESASTNQTSMYLCASSFGRSNQPQHFGDGTRLSIL.

The chain recombines TRBV7-9 with TRBJ1-2, with D perhaps matching TRBD1 (6 bases). Germline CDR1 and CDR2: SEHNR and FQNEAQ (reference sequence). The V and J ends lost 4 bases and 6 bases respectively, with 15 bases between them. The CDR3 has 14 residues. CDR3 protein: CASSSGQLINGYTF. CDR3 bases: TGTGCCAGCAGCTCCGGACAGCTGATCAATGGCTACACCTTC.

Only a few counts were recorded for this clonotype. The J gene is TRBJ2-3, the V gene TRBV11-2; 12 bases align to TRBD2. The junction had 10 bases not matched to a gene; V was cut back by 1 base and J by 5 bases. This CDR3 is built from 18 residues. The germline CDR1 and CDR2 sequences are SGHAT and FQNNGV. CDR3 residues: CASSLGGLAGTRGDTQYF. In DNA form, the CDR3 reads TGTGCCAGCAGCTTAGGTGGACTAGCGGGAACAAGGGGAGATACGCAGTATTTT. Drawing the rest from reference TRBV11-2 and TRBJ2-3, the complete variable domain is EAGVAQSPRYKIIEKRQSVAFWCNPISGHATLYWYQQILGQGPKLLIQFQNNGVVDDSQLPKDRFSAERLKGVDSTLKIQPAKLEDSAVYLCASSLGGLAGTRGDTQYFGPGTRLTVL.

The V gene is TRBV7-6, the J gene TRBJ2-7, with D perhaps TRBD1 or TRBD2 (5 bases each). This CDR3 region has 16 residues. Per the germline V gene, CDR1 is SGHVS and CDR2 is FNYEAQ. Trimming pared 4 bases from V and 2 bases from J, leaving 18 bases between. CDR3 sequence reads: CASSSMTGRDPYEQYF. In DNA, the CDR3 is TGTGCCAGCAGCTCAATGACTGGACGGGACCCCTACGAGCAGTACTTC.

The chain combines TRBV10-3 with TRBJ1-6, with 8 bases fitting TRBD1. The V segment lost 0 bases and the J segment 6 bases; nucleotides outside the gene matches: 4. From germline, CDR1 is ENHRY and CDR2 SYGVKD. The length of the CDR3 is 16 residues. The CDR3 loop is CAISESGGQGNSPLHF. The CDR3 DNA is TGTGCCATCAGTGAGTCAGGTGGACAGGGTAATTCACCCCTCCACTTT.

In this sample, this clonotype turned up a few times. This chain links TRBV2 with TRBJ2-3; D remains ambiguous. V was pared by 2 bases and J by 6 bases, with 6 bases between. Looked up from germline, CDR1 is SNHLY and CDR2 is FYNNEI. This CDR3 contains 12 residues. The CDR3 here is CASSESVDTQYF. The CDR3 DNA reads as TGTGCCAGCAGTGAATCGGTGGATACGCAGTATTTT.

J is TRBJ1-6 and V is TRBV7-9, with 8 bases identical to TRBD1. V was pared by 5 bases and J by 7 bases, with 4 bases of the junction left unmatched. Per the germline V gene, CDR1 is SEHNR and CDR2 is FQNEAQ (reference sequence). There are 14 residues in the CDR3. For the CDR3, the DNA is TGTGCCAGCAGCCCCGACAGGGGAAATTCACCCCTCCACTTT. Translated, it gives CASSPDRGNSPLHF.

This clonotype was counted only a few times. This rearrangement joins TRBV5-1 to TRBJ2-3; tentative D call: TRBD2 (6 bases). Germline V gene sequence: CDR1 SGHRS, CDR2 YFSETQ. The CDR3 runs 13 residues. V was cut by 5 bases and J by 2 bases, with 9 bases left in between. The CDR3 sequence is CASSRDFTDTQYF. CDR3 nucleotide sequence: TGCGCCAGCAGTCGGGACTTCACAGATACGCAGTATTTT.

This clonotype appeared a few times. The chain links TRBV7-9 to TRBJ1-2; D gene unclear. This CDR3 region has 13 residues. V was trimmed by 1 base and J by 3 bases, leaving 6 bases between them. The V gene's germline CDR1 is SEHNR and CDR2 FQNEAQ (reference sequence). The CDR3 sequence: CASSLGTDYGYTF. As DNA, the CDR3 is TGTGCCAGCAGCTTAGGTACGGACTATGGCTACACCTTC.

The sample holds many counts of this clonotype. The V call is TRBV5-1, the J call TRBJ1-4; D call uncertain. The CDR3 totals 13 residues. V dropped 1 base and J dropped 5 bases, with 6 bases sitting between them. Germline V gene sequence: CDR1 SGHRS, CDR2 YFSETQ. The CDR3 reads CASSLMGNEKLFF. In DNA, the CDR3 is TGCGCCAGCAGCTTGATGGGGAATGAAAAACTGTTTTTT.

V gene TRBV25-1 combines with J gene TRBJ2-1; a possible D gene is TRBD2 (5 bases). The CDR3 contains 11 residues. The germline V gene has CDR1 MGHDK and CDR2 SYGVNS. The ends were cut back, 5 bases at V and 7 bases at J, with 6 bases in the middle. CDR3 nucleotide sequence: TGTGCCAGCAGTCCGGGGAATGAGCAGTTCTTC. Translated, it gives CASSPGNEQFF.

This clonotype came up a few times. The CDR3 coding sequence is TGTGCCAGCAGTACCGGGACAGGGGGCACAGATACGCAGTATTTT. Encoded protein: CASSTGTGGTDTQYF. This chain links TRBV6-5 with TRBJ2-3; TRBD1 matches at 10 bases. After removal of 5 bases from V and 1 base from J, the junction contained 3 bases not matched to a gene. Germline V gene lookup returns CDR1 MNHEY and CDR2 SVGAGI. The length of the CDR3 is 15 residues.

V and J are TRBV27 and TRBJ1-1; possible D gene TRBD1, 5 bases. This CDR3 is built from 16 residues. Per the germline V gene, CDR1 is MNHEY and CDR2 is SMNVEV (reference sequence). The ends were cut back, 8 bases at V and 0 bases at J, with 19 bases in the middle. CDR3 sequence (DNA): TGTGCCAGCGTAGTTAGGGGTCCTATTTTGAACACTGAAGCTTTCTTT. Translated: CASVVRGPILNTEAFF.